A selection of T cell receptor beta chains follows, all from one sample in a study of Ad26.COV2.S vaccination and SARS-CoV-2 variants. Clones were sequenced by immunoSEQ multiplex PCR, and TCRdb holds only the in-frame ones, with some missing. The sample yields around 450,000 clones, approximately 92% seen once. This specimen was peripheral blood, taken in a trial of Ad26.COV2.S vaccine versus placebo. The origin of the receptors is a person between 18 and 60 years old who received the Ad26.COV2.S COVID-19 vaccine or a placebo. Both conserved end residues are part of each CDR3. D genes are given only for firm matches. Clone sizes are given selectively: once, few, many, or a class where the clone is expanded.

clone size | J gene | V gene | D gene | CDR3 DNA | CDR3 protein
few | TRBJ2-7 | TRBV7-2 | - | TGTGCCAGCAGCTGGAGTCAGCTGCGGGAGCAGTACTTC | CASSWSQLREQYF
- | TRBJ2-7 | TRBV19 | TRBD1 | TGTGCCAGTAGTCCTTTAGGGGGCTCTCATCTATCCGACGAGCAGTACTTC | CASSPLGGSHLSDEQYF
- | TRBJ1-6 | TRBV19 | - | TGTGCCAGTATCGATCGGGGAGAACGTTCACCCCTCCACTTT | CASIDRGERSPLHF
- | TRBJ1-5 | TRBV20-1 | - | TGCAGTGCTAGTAGTCCTTATCAGCCCCAGCATTTT | CSASSPYQPQHF
once | TRBJ2-2 | TRBV6-5 | - | TGTGCCAGCTCACATGAGCATGGCACCGGGGAGCTGTTTTTT | CASSHEHGTGELFF
- | TRBJ2-5 | TRBV6-4 | - | TGTGCCAGCAGTTCTGGACTAGGGGGGACCCAGTACTTC | CASSSGLGGTQYF
- | TRBJ2-2 | TRBV7-7 | - | TGTGCCAGCAGCCCTTTTAGAGAGGGGGCCGGGGAGCTGTTTTTT | CASSPFREGAGELFF
- | TRBJ1-2 | TRBV19 | - | TGTGCCAGTAGTATAGGTAATAAGGGGACTAGTGGCTACACCTTC | CASSIGNKGTSGYTF
- | TRBJ2-3 | TRBV5-1 | - | TGCGCCAGCAGCTTCGACTCAAACACAGATACGCAGTATTTT | CASSFDSNTDTQYF
- | TRBJ2-3 | TRBV24-1 | TRBD2 | TGTGCCACCAGTGATCCCGGGGCCCTAGCGGGAGTAAGCACAGATACGCAGTATTTT | CATSDPGALAGVSTDTQYF
- | TRBJ2-7 | TRBV30 | TRBD2 | TGTGCCTGGACTCCCCGGGGGCCGGGGGGGGAGCAGTACTTC | CAWTPRGPGGEQYF
- | TRBJ2-4 | TRBV28 | - | TGTGCCAGCTCCTATACCGGTGGAGGCAAAAACATTCAGTACTTC | CASSYTGGGKNIQYF
- | TRBJ2-2 | TRBV5-1 | TRBD2 | TGCGCCAGCAGCGAGGGGACTAGCGCGCTGCGGGACACCGGGGAGCTGTTTTTT | CASSEGTSALRDTGELFF
- | TRBJ1-3 | TRBV19 | - | TGTGCCAGTCGCCCAAGGGGCTCTGGAAACACCATATATTTT | CASRPRGSGNTIYF
- | TRBJ1-2 | TRBV3-1/TRBV3-2 | - | TGTGCCAGCAGCCCCTACCTTGGGGGGCTTGGCTACACCTTC | CASSPYLGGLGYTF
- | TRBJ1-5 | TRBV19 | - | TGTGCCAGTAGTGCCCTAAGGGCGGCGAGGGTAGGCAATCAGCCCCAGCATTTT | CASSALRAARVGNQPQHF
once | TRBJ2-7 | TRBV12-3/TRBV12-4 | TRBD1 | TGTGCCAGCAGCCAGGACAGGGGGCGCGAGCAGTACTTC | CASSQDRGREQYF
- | TRBJ1-5 | TRBV27 | - | TGTGCCAGCAGCCCCCTGGGACCTAGGCAGCCCCAGCATTTT | CASSPLGPRQPQHF
- | TRBJ2-4 | TRBV18 | - | TGTGCCAGCTCACCAAGGCGGGACTGGAACATTCAGTACTTC | CASSPRRDWNIQYF
- | TRBJ1-6 | TRBV7-2 | - | TGTGCCAGCAGCTTTGCCAGTGCCATATATTCACCCCTCCACTTT | CASSFASAIYSPLHF
- | TRBJ1-2 | TRBV6-5 | - | TGTGCCAGCAGAGCCCGAATTAACTATGGCTACACCTTC | CASRARINYGYTF
- | TRBJ1-1 | TRBV5-1 | - | TGCGCCAGCACTAGGACGGCTGGGGGGAACACTGAAGCTTTCTTT | CASTRTAGGNTEAFF
- | TRBJ1-5 | TRBV24-1 | TRBD1 | TGTGCCACACAGGGGGGGAATCAGCCCCAGCATTTT | CATQGGNQPQHF
- | TRBJ2-5 | TRBV5-8 | - | TGTGCCAGCAGCTTGACCGGGGTGGAGACCCAGTACTTC | CASSLTGVETQYF
- | TRBJ2-2 | TRBV3-1/TRBV3-2 | - | TGTGCCAGCAGCCCCTTAGGGTATCAAGCAGCCGGGGAGCTGTTTTTT | CASSPLGYQAAGELFF
few | TRBJ1-2 | TRBV9 | - | TGTGCCAGCAGCCCGGGGCATGGCTACACCTTC | CASSPGHGYTF
- | TRBJ2-5 | TRBV7-2 | TRBD1 | TGTGCCAGCACAGGGGGCAGGGATCAACAAGAGACCCAGTACTTC | CASTGGRDQQETQYF